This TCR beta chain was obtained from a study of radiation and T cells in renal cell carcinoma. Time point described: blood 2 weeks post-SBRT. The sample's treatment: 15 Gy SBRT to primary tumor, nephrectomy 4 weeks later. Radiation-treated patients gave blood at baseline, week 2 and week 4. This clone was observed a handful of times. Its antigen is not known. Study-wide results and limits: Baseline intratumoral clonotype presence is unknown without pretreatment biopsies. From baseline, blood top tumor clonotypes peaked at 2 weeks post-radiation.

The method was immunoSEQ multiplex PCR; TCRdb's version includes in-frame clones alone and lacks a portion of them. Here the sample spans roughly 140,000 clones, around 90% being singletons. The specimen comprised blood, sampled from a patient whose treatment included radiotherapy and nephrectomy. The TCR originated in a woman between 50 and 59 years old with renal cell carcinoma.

CDR3 region: CASSLEGDTGYGANVLTF. Written as DNA, the CDR3 is TGTGCCAGCAGCTTGGAGGGGGATACAGGGTACGGGGCCAACGTCCTGACTTTC. J is TRBJ2-6 and V is TRBV7-9; D is tentatively TRBD1 or TRBD2 (6 bases each). V dropped 3 bases and J dropped 4 bases, with 19 bases sitting between them. This CDR3 is built from 18 residues. Germline V gives CDR1 SEHNR, CDR2 FQNEAQ (reference sequence).